These 8 T cell receptor beta chains came from one sample sequenced in a study of tumour-infiltrating T cells in Burkitt lymphoma. Clones were sequenced by immunoSEQ multiplex PCR, and TCRdb holds only the in-frame ones, with some missing. The sample holds about 1,400 clones; over 8.5% are singletons and the top ten take 13% to 15%. Material for sequencing was tumor tissue. These receptors originate from a human donor with Burkitt lymphoma.

This chain joins TRBV11-2 and TRBJ1-2; no clear D. The length of the CDR3 is 17 residues. Trimming cost V 3 bases and J 0 bases, with 17 bases left between them. Germline V gene lookup returns CDR1 SGHAT and CDR2 FQNNGV. The CDR3 reads CASSFTVDGPSNYGYTF. Written as DNA, the CDR3 is TGTGCCAGCAGCTTTACCGTCGACGGACCGTCTAACTATGGCTACACCTTC.

A single count supports this clone. The chain recombines TRBV30 with TRBJ2-5; TRBD2 is a possible D gene (6 bases). Matching the DNA end better, TRBJ2-7 makes the J call doubtful. Per germline, CDR1 GTSNPN and CDR2 SVGIG (reference sequence). The CDR3 is made up of 13 amino acids. CDR3 sequence reads: CAWCCGILYEQYF. In DNA, the CDR3 is TGTGCCTGGTGTTGCGGGATACTTTACGAGCAGTACTTC.

This clone appeared a few times. This chain joins TRBV5-8 and TRBJ1-2; tentative D call: TRBD1 (5 bases). V lost 2 bases to trimming and J lost 2 bases, with 7 bases between them. Germline lookup yields CDR1 SGHTS and CDR2 YDEGEE. The CDR3 runs 13 residues. This chain's CDR3 is CASSLAGNYGYTF. The CDR3 DNA reads as TGTGCCAGCAGCTTAGCAGGGAACTATGGCTACACCTTC.

This clone was seen just once. The chain couples TRBV11-2 to TRBJ2-4; D is unresolved. Germline V lookup: CDR1 SGHAT, CDR2 FQNNGV. The CDR3 has 16 residues. Trimming left V 5 bases short and J 0 bases short, with 14 bases between. CDR3 coding DNA: TGTGCCAGCAGCCTTTATCCTAGTCTAGCCAAAAACATTCAGTACTTC. Amino acid sequence: CASSLYPSLAKNIQYF.

This CDR3 reads CASTPKGQGWAEAFF. The CDR3 coding sequence is TGTGCCAGCACCCCGAAGGGTCAGGGATGGGCTGAAGCTTTCTTT. The chain combines TRBV5-4 with TRBJ1-1, with TRBD1 as a possible D gene (5 bases). CDR1 is SGHNT, CDR2 YYREEE, per germline (reference sequence). V lost 6 bases to trimming and J lost 6 bases, with 21 bases between them. This CDR3 comprises 15 residues.

About this clone itself: One end of the junction does not line up with germline, which may come from a read error. The V call is TRBV2, the J call TRBJ2-7, with 8 bases identical to TRBD1. Looked up from germline, CDR1 is SNHLY and CDR2 is FYNNEI. The CDR3 is 11 amino acids. The DNA for the CDR3 is TGTGCCAGCAGGCTGGACAGGGTGTTGCACTTC. Encoded protein: CASRLDRVLHF.

The J gene is TRBJ2-3, the V gene TRBV7-8; 9 bases are shared with TRBD2. This CDR3 contains 17 residues. The J segment lost 6 bases and the V segment lost 1 base, leaving 11 bases of the junction unmatched. Germline V gene sequence: CDR1 SGHVS, CDR2 FQNEAQ. The CDR3 loop reads CASSLVKTSGGYDTQYF. CDR3 nucleotides: TGTGCCAGCAGCTTAGTCAAGACTAGCGGAGGTTATGATACGCAGTATTTT.

This clone was found a few times. J is TRBJ2-7 and V is TRBV27; TRBD1 aligns across 10 bases. The germline CDR1 and CDR2 sequences are MNHEY and SMNVEV (reference sequence). J lost 5 bases, V lost 8 bases, and 9 bases had no gene match. This CDR3 is built from 14 residues. The CDR3 loop is CASARQGAKDEQYF. CDR3 DNA: TGTGCCAGCGCACGACAGGGGGCGAAAGACGAGCAGTACTTC.